These T cell receptor beta chains were read from a single sample in a study of Graves' ophthalmopathy and Graves' hyperthyroidism. TCRdb re-derived calls from the multiplex PCR reads in MiXCR, one entry per CDR3 protein. The sample includes roughly 410,000 distinct CDR3 sequences, roughly 15% of them seen just once. The specimen was peripheral blood. These TCRs come from a woman aged 18-30 years with stable Graves' hyperthyroidism. Both conserved end residues are part of each CDR3. The order of the fields is V gene, D gene, clone size, J gene, CDR3 DNA, CDR3 protein. A D gene is named only where the DNA matches it firmly. The size of a clone is reported for some rows only, either as once, few or many, or as a class for expanded clones.

v_gene: TRBV29-1; d_gene: .; abundance: many; j_gene: TRBJ1-2; CDR3nt: TGCAGCGTTGAAGAAGGCGGAGTCGGCTACACCTTC; CDR3aa: CSVEEGGVGYTF
v_gene: TRBV5-6; d_gene: .; abundance: .; j_gene: TRBJ2-7; CDR3nt: TGTGCCAGCAGCTCGATCCAGGGATACTACGAGCAGTACTTC; CDR3aa: CASSSIQGYYEQYF
v_gene: TRBV12-3/TRBV12-4; d_gene: .; abundance: many; j_gene: TRBJ2-2; CDR3nt: TGTGCCAGCAGTCCCGGGTCCCACACCGGGGAGCTGTTTTTT; CDR3aa: CASSPGSHTGELFF
v_gene: TRBV19; d_gene: .; abundance: many; j_gene: TRBJ1-1; CDR3nt: TGTGCCAGTAGTATGGACCGTCTGAACACTGAAGCTTTCTTT; CDR3aa: CASSMDRLNTEAFF
v_gene: TRBV5-1; d_gene: TRBD1; abundance: few; j_gene: TRBJ1-2; CDR3nt: TGCGCCAGCAGGCCGGGACAGGGGGGCTACACCTTC; CDR3aa: CASRPGQGGYTF
v_gene: TRBV24-1; d_gene: TRBD1; abundance: many; j_gene: TRBJ2-7; CDR3nt: TGTGCCACCAGTGATCCTCAATCACAGGGGGCGCGGGACGAGCAGTACTTC; CDR3aa: CATSDPQSQGARDEQYF
v_gene: TRBV5-1; d_gene: TRBD1; abundance: few; j_gene: TRBJ1-5; CDR3nt: TGCGCCAGCAGCGCCGGGACAGATCAGCCCCAGCATTTT; CDR3aa: CASSAGTDQPQHF
v_gene: TRBV19; d_gene: TRBD1; abundance: many; j_gene: TRBJ2-2; CDR3nt: TGTGCCAGTAGTACGATAGACAGGGGAGACACCGGGGAGCTGTTTTTT; CDR3aa: CASSTIDRGDTGELFF
v_gene: TRBV5-1; d_gene: TRBD1; abundance: .; j_gene: TRBJ1-1; CDR3nt: TGCGCCAGCAGCTTGTTATCCACAGGGGCCGAGAACACTGAAGCTTTCTTT; CDR3aa: CASSLLSTGAENTEAFF
v_gene: TRBV6-5; d_gene: TRBD1; abundance: many; j_gene: TRBJ1-6; CDR3nt: TGTGCCAGCAGCGGACAGGGAGTATTTAATTCACCCCTCCACTTT; CDR3aa: CASSGQGVFNSPLHF
v_gene: TRBV7-3; d_gene: TRBD2; abundance: many; j_gene: TRBJ2-2; CDR3nt: TGTGCCAGCAGGCAAGCGGGGGGCCCAGGCACCGGGGAGCTGTTTTTT; CDR3aa: CASRQAGGPGTGELFF
v_gene: TRBV9; d_gene: .; abundance: .; j_gene: TRBJ2-7; CDR3nt: TGTGCCAGCAGCGTAGGCACGGACGCATACGAGCAGTACTTC; CDR3aa: CASSVGTDAYEQYF
v_gene: TRBV12-3/TRBV12-4; d_gene: TRBD1; abundance: many; j_gene: TRBJ1-5; CDR3nt: TGTGCCAGCAGCACCGGGACAGGGAATCAGCCCCAGCATTTT; CDR3aa: CASSTGTGNQPQHF
v_gene: TRBV29-1; d_gene: .; abundance: many; j_gene: TRBJ1-1; CDR3nt: TGCAGCGTTCACCTCCATGGGGGGCCGGGGACTGAAGCTTTCTTT; CDR3aa: CSVHLHGGPGTEAFF
v_gene: TRBV10-3; d_gene: .; abundance: many; j_gene: TRBJ2-7; CDR3nt: TGTGCCATCAGTTTATTAGGGGGATACGGGCAGTACTTC; CDR3aa: CAISLLGGYGQYF
v_gene: TRBV6-2/TRBV6-3; d_gene: TRBD1; abundance: many; j_gene: TRBJ2-7; CDR3nt: TGTGCCAGCAGTTATTACCTCCTAACAGGGGGTGCCACCTACGAGCAGTACTTC; CDR3aa: CASSYYLLTGGATYEQYF
v_gene: TRBV19; d_gene: .; abundance: many; j_gene: TRBJ1-2; CDR3nt: TGTGCCAGTAGTAGGAGGGGAAGTAGCTATGGCTACACCTTC; CDR3aa: CASSRRGSSYGYTF
v_gene: TRBV6-2/TRBV6-3; d_gene: .; abundance: many; j_gene: TRBJ1-1; CDR3nt: TGTGCCAGCACCAAAGTTGGGGGAGAAGCTTTCTTT; CDR3aa: CASTKVGGEAFF
v_gene: TRBV10-1; d_gene: TRBD1; abundance: many; j_gene: TRBJ2-7; CDR3nt: TGCGCCAGCAGCCTTGGGACAGGGGTCGGCGAGCAGTACTTC; CDR3aa: CASSLGTGVGEQYF
v_gene: TRBV2; d_gene: .; abundance: many; j_gene: TRBJ2-5; CDR3nt: TGTGCCAGCAGTGTACCAGATCAAGAGACCCAGTACTTC; CDR3aa: CASSVPDQETQYF
v_gene: TRBV27; d_gene: TRBD1; abundance: many; j_gene: TRBJ1-2; CDR3nt: TGTGCCAGCAGTCCCGGACAGGGGGAGGACCATGGCTACACCTTC; CDR3aa: CASSPGQGEDHGYTF
v_gene: TRBV19; d_gene: TRBD1; abundance: many; j_gene: TRBJ1-2; CDR3nt: TGTGCCAGTAGTATAGCCGGGGCACAGGGGTACTATGGCTACACCTTC; CDR3aa: CASSIAGAQGYYGYTF
v_gene: TRBV2; d_gene: TRBD2; abundance: many; j_gene: TRBJ2-7; CDR3nt: TGTGCCAGCAGTGTAATGTCGCGGGGGGAGTCCTACGAGCAGTACTTC; CDR3aa: CASSVMSRGESYEQYF
v_gene: TRBV4-1; d_gene: TRBD1; abundance: once; j_gene: TRBJ2-5; CDR3nt: TGCGCCAGCAGCCAGGGGACAGGGGGCTCGAAGACCCAGTACTTC; CDR3aa: CASSQGTGGSKTQYF
v_gene: TRBV5-1; d_gene: .; abundance: many; j_gene: TRBJ1-1; CDR3nt: TGCGCCAGCAGTGAAGGGCCTCTGAACACTGAAGCTTTCTTT; CDR3aa: CASSEGPLNTEAFF
v_gene: TRBV6-2/TRBV6-3; d_gene: .; abundance: .; j_gene: TRBJ2-5; CDR3nt: TGTGCCAGCAGCTGGACAGATCTGCGAGAGACCCAGTACTTC; CDR3aa: CASSWTDLRETQYF
v_gene: TRBV12-3/TRBV12-4; d_gene: TRBD1; abundance: many; j_gene: TRBJ1-2; CDR3nt: TGTGCCAGCAGGGGATACAGGGGCGGCTACACCTTC; CDR3aa: CASRGYRGGYTF
v_gene: TRBV29-1; d_gene: TRBD1; abundance: many; j_gene: TRBJ1-1; CDR3nt: TGCAGCGTAAGGGACAGCACGAACACTGAAGCTTTCTTT; CDR3aa: CSVRDSTNTEAFF
v_gene: TRBV2; d_gene: .; abundance: .; j_gene: TRBJ1-4; CDR3nt: TGTGCCAGCACCAAAGGGGGATACGGGCCTGAAAAACTGTTTTTT; CDR3aa: CASTKGGYGPEKLFF
v_gene: TRBV2; d_gene: .; abundance: many; j_gene: TRBJ1-2; CDR3nt: TGTGCCAGCAGTACAGGGAAAGCTAACTATGGCTACACCTTC; CDR3aa: CASSTGKANYGYTF
v_gene: TRBV24-1; d_gene: .; abundance: many; j_gene: TRBJ1-5; CDR3nt: TGTGCCACCAGTGCCGGGGGTAATAGCAATCAGCCCCAGCATTTT; CDR3aa: CATSAGGNSNQPQHF
v_gene: TRBV7-2; d_gene: TRBD1; abundance: many; j_gene: TRBJ1-2; CDR3nt: TGTGCCAGCAGCTTAGGTCGACAGGGGATGAATGGCTACACCTTC; CDR3aa: CASSLGRQGMNGYTF
v_gene: TRBV12-3/TRBV12-4; d_gene: TRBD1; abundance: many; j_gene: TRBJ1-5; CDR3nt: TGTGCCAGCAGTTTGGACAGGGACCCTAATCAGCCCCAGCATTTT; CDR3aa: CASSLDRDPNQPQHF
v_gene: TRBV20-1; d_gene: .; abundance: many; j_gene: TRBJ2-4; CDR3nt: TGCAGTGCTAGTGGGAGCTCTAAAAACATTCAGTACTTC; CDR3aa: CSASGSSKNIQYF
v_gene: TRBV13; d_gene: .; abundance: few; j_gene: TRBJ1-3; CDR3nt: TGTGCCAGCAGCTGGAAGGGGACAAACACCATATATTTT; CDR3aa: CASSWKGTNTIYF
v_gene: TRBV12-3/TRBV12-4; d_gene: .; abundance: many; j_gene: TRBJ1-1; CDR3nt: TGTGCCAGCAGCATAGGGGGGGGCACTGAAGCTTTCTTT; CDR3aa: CASSIGGGTEAFF
v_gene: TRBV6-1; d_gene: TRBD1; abundance: many; j_gene: TRBJ2-7; CDR3nt: TGTGCCAGCAGAGCAGACAGGGACCCATCCTACGAGCAGTACTTC; CDR3aa: CASRADRDPSYEQYF
v_gene: TRBV11-3; d_gene: .; abundance: many; j_gene: TRBJ1-1; CDR3nt: TGTGCCAGCAGCTTAGGGTGGGGGCAGGGGAAAAGAGTAATGTTGAACACTGAAGCTTTCTTT; CDR3aa: CASSLGWGQGKRVMLNTEAFF
v_gene: TRBV2; d_gene: .; abundance: many; j_gene: TRBJ1-3; CDR3nt: TGTGCCAGCAGTGAAGTCAAGGCGGGTCTGACTGGAAACACCATATATTTT; CDR3aa: CASSEVKAGLTGNTIYF
v_gene: TRBV27; d_gene: TRBD2; abundance: many; j_gene: TRBJ2-7; CDR3nt: TGTGCCAGCAGCCTCGTGAGTGGGACTACTTTCTACGAGCAGTACTTC; CDR3aa: CASSLVSGTTFYEQYF
v_gene: TRBV29-1; d_gene: .; abundance: few; j_gene: TRBJ1-1; CDR3nt: TGCAGCGTTGAAAAGGGGGGGGCCCAGACCGGGGCTTTCTTT; CDR3aa: CSVEKGGAQTGAFF
v_gene: TRBV3-1; d_gene: TRBD1; abundance: many; j_gene: TRBJ2-5; CDR3nt: TGTGCCAGCAGCCAAGGAGACAGGGGGCTAGAGACCCAGTACTTC; CDR3aa: CASSQGDRGLETQYF
v_gene: TRBV12-3/TRBV12-4; d_gene: .; abundance: many; j_gene: TRBJ2-7; CDR3nt: TGTGCCAGCAGTTCTAACCAGGGGTTCCACGAGCAGTACTTC; CDR3aa: CASSSNQGFHEQYF
v_gene: TRBV27; d_gene: .; abundance: many; j_gene: TRBJ2-7; CDR3nt: TGTGCCAGCAGCCCAACTCTTGGACCATCGTTTCTCTACGAGCAGTACTTC; CDR3aa: CASSPTLGPSFLYEQYF
v_gene: TRBV12-3/TRBV12-4; d_gene: .; abundance: many; j_gene: TRBJ1-6; CDR3nt: TGTGCCAGCTCTAGGGGGTATTCACCCCTCCACTTT; CDR3aa: CASSRGYSPLHF
v_gene: TRBV3-1; d_gene: .; abundance: .; j_gene: TRBJ1-1; CDR3nt: TGTGCCAGCAGCTACACTACAGGGCCTGAAGCTTTCTTT; CDR3aa: CASSYTTGPEAFF
v_gene: TRBV6-1; d_gene: .; abundance: many; j_gene: TRBJ2-2; CDR3nt: TGTGCCAGCACAGGGTGGGCGAACACCGGGGAGCTGTTTTTT; CDR3aa: CASTGWANTGELFF
v_gene: TRBV12-3/TRBV12-4; d_gene: TRBD1; abundance: many; j_gene: TRBJ1-2; CDR3nt: TGTGCCAGCAGCCCGGGACAGGGGGCGCCCCGGAATGGCTACACCTTC; CDR3aa: CASSPGQGAPRNGYTF
v_gene: TRBV9; d_gene: TRBD1; abundance: .; j_gene: TRBJ1-2; CDR3nt: TGTGCCAGCAGCGTACTAGGACAGGGTTTTGAAGGCTACACCTTC; CDR3aa: CASSVLGQGFEGYTF
v_gene: TRBV6-2/TRBV6-3; d_gene: .; abundance: many; j_gene: TRBJ2-5; CDR3nt: TGTGCCAGCAGTTTGGGGGGGGCCCAAGAGACCCAGTACTTC; CDR3aa: CASSLGGAQETQYF
v_gene: TRBV19; d_gene: .; abundance: many; j_gene: TRBJ1-5; CDR3nt: TGTGCCAGTAAAGGCGGCGGACAAAACTATCAGCCCCAGCATTTT; CDR3aa: CASKGGGQNYQPQHF
v_gene: TRBV27; d_gene: .; abundance: .; j_gene: TRBJ1-1; CDR3nt: TGTGCCAGCAGTTTATCGAGGCAGAGTGAAGCTTTCTTT; CDR3aa: CASSLSRQSEAFF
v_gene: TRBV11-2; d_gene: TRBD1; abundance: many; j_gene: TRBJ1-2; CDR3nt: TGTGCCAGCAGCGGGCGACAGGGTGGGGGGACTAACTATGGCTACACCTTC; CDR3aa: CASSGRQGGGTNYGYTF
v_gene: TRBV6-2/TRBV6-3; d_gene: .; abundance: many; j_gene: TRBJ1-5; CDR3nt: TGTGCCAGCAGTTGGGGTGTTAGCAATCAGCCCCAGCATTTT; CDR3aa: CASSWGVSNQPQHF
v_gene: TRBV19; d_gene: .; abundance: .; j_gene: TRBJ1-2; CDR3nt: TGTGCCAGTAGTATTTACGTTGGCGGGAACTATGGCTACACCTTC; CDR3aa: CASSIYVGGNYGYTF
v_gene: TRBV5-1; d_gene: TRBD2; abundance: many; j_gene: TRBJ2-7; CDR3nt: TGCGCCAGCAGCTCGGGACTAGCGGGGGGTGGCTACGAGCAGTACTTC; CDR3aa: CASSSGLAGGGYEQYF
v_gene: TRBV28; d_gene: TRBD1; abundance: many; j_gene: TRBJ2-4; CDR3nt: TGTGCCAGCAAGATAGGGACAGATCTAGCCAAAAACATTCAGTACTTC; CDR3aa: CASKIGTDLAKNIQYF
v_gene: TRBV24-1; d_gene: TRBD1; abundance: many; j_gene: TRBJ1-2; CDR3nt: TGTGCCACCAGCCCGGGACAGACTCGTTATGGCTACACCTTC; CDR3aa: CATSPGQTRYGYTF
v_gene: TRBV6-1; d_gene: .; abundance: .; j_gene: TRBJ1-5; CDR3nt: TGTGCCAGCAGTGAAGCGGGGAAAGGTCAGCCCCAGCATTTT; CDR3aa: CASSEAGKGQPQHF
v_gene: TRBV5-1; d_gene: .; abundance: few; j_gene: TRBJ2-5; CDR3nt: TGCGCCAGCAGCCAATCTGCAGGAGACCAAGAGACCCAGTACTTC; CDR3aa: CASSQSAGDQETQYF